This T cell receptor (beta chain) was captured by sequencing in a study of Graves' ophthalmopathy and Graves' hyperthyroidism. For repertoire sequencing, the TCR beta CDR3 regions were amplified from RNA transcripts. First-round RT-PCR relied on HTBI primers, and a second-round multiplex PCR came next. One entry per CDR3 protein results from TCRdb running MiXCR on the multiplex PCR reads. The data contain roughly 230,000 distinct CDR3 sequences, approximately 21% of them singletons. The CDR3 consists of 14 residues. The V and J ends lost 5 bases and 6 bases, in that order; junction bases with no gene match: 7. Germline assignment: CDR1 MDHEN and CDR2 SYDVKM. This clonotype was seen ten or more times. From fresh peripheral blood, 8 to 10 ml in volume, the PBMCs were obtained.

The source of this sequence is a woman between 45 and 60 years old with Graves' ophthalmopathy. The specimen sequenced was peripheral blood. The chain recombines TRBV28 with TRBJ2-3, with 8 bases matching TRBD2. The CDR3 DNA reads as TGTGCCAGCAGTAGGAGGACTAGCTCGGATACGCAGTATTTT. Translation gives CASSRRTSSDTQYF.